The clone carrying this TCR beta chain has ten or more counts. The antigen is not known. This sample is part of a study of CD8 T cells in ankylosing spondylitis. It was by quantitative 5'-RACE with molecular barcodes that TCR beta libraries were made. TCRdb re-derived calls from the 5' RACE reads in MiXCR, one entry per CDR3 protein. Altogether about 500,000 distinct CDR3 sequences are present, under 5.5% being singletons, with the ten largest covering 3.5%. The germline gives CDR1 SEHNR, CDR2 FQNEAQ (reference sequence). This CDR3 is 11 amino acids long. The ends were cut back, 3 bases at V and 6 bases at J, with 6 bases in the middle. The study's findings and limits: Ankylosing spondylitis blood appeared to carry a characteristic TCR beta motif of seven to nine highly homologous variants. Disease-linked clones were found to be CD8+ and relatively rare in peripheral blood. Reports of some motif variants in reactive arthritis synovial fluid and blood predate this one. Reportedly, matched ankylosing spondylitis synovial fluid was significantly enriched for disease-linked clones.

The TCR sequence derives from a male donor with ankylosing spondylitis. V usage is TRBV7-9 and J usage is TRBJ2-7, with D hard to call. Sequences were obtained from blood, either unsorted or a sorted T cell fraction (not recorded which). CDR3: CASSLESEQYF. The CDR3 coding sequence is TGTGCCAGCAGCTTGGAAAGCGAGCAGTACTTC.